Listed below are T cell receptor beta chains from one sample, sequenced in a study of T cell clones after liver transplantation. Profiling relied on immunoSEQ multiplex PCR, and the TCRdb table lists in-frame clones only, not all of them. Among 45,000 to 60,000 clones listed, under 85% were seen once. The specimen was CD4+ T cells from blood, collected at the 22-month timepoint. These receptors were collected from a human patient who received a liver transplant. Some T cells could come from the graft donor. Each CDR3 is given with its conserved first and last residue. D genes are given only for firm matches. Size is omitted from some rows. Given values are once, few, many or a class for expanded clones.

D	size	V	J	length	DNA	CDR3
-	-	TRBV2	TRBJ1-5	14	TGTGCCAGCGGCAAGGGAGGCAGCAATCAGCCCCAGCATTTT	CASGKGGSNQPQHF
-	-	TRBV2	TRBJ2-7	14	TGTGCCAGCAGTGAACAGGTGACCACCTACGAGCAGTACTTC	CASSEQVTTYEQYF
-	-	TRBV28	TRBJ2-2	12	TGTGCCAGCAGTCGGTACACCGGGGAGCTGTTTTTT	CASSRYTGELFF
-	few	TRBV19	TRBJ2-7	15	TGTGCCAGTAGTCCCTTAGGACACGACTTATACGAGCAGTACTTC	CASSPLGHDLYEQYF
TRBD2	-	TRBV27	TRBJ2-2	18	TGTGCCAGCAGTTTACCCGGACTAGCGGGGGCCGACACCGGGGAGCTGTTTTTT	CASSLPGLAGADTGELFF
TRBD1	-	TRBV11-2	TRBJ2-2	15	TGTGCCAGCAGCCCGGACAGGGCATCGTCCGGGGAGCTGTTTTTT	CASSPDRASSGELFF
-	-	TRBV2	TRBJ2-5	14	TGTGCCAGCAGGGGGGGAGGGACACAAGAGACCCAGTACTTC	CASRGGGTQETQYF
-	many	TRBV4-2	TRBJ1-3	15	TGTGCCAGCAGCCTAGTTGAGGGTCGAGGAGACACCATATATTTT	CASSLVEGRGDTIYF
TRBD1	-	TRBV5-6	TRBJ1-1	15	TGTGCCAGCAGCGCCGGGACAGGGGTAGGGACTGAAGCTTTCTTT	CASSAGTGVGTEAFF
TRBD1	once	TRBV4-1	TRBJ2-7	14	TGCGCCAGCAGCCCGGGACAGGTACCCTACGAGCAGTACTTC	CASSPGQVPYEQYF
-	-	TRBV6-5	TRBJ1-3	14	TGTGCCAGCAGTTACACAGCCTCTGGAAACACCATATATTTT	CASSYTASGNTIYF
-	-	TRBV30	TRBJ1-6	16	TGTGCCTGGACCAAACCACCGGGACAATATAATTCACCCCTCCACTTT	CAWTKPPGQYNSPLHF
-	-	TRBV19	TRBJ1-5	14	TGTGCCAGTAGTATAGATCAGGGGTATCCGCCCCAGCATTTT	CASSIDQGYPPQHF
TRBD1	-	TRBV6-1	TRBJ2-7	14	TGTGCCAGCAGAAGGGACAGGGGAGTCTACGAGCAGTACTTC	CASRRDRGVYEQYF
-	-	TRBV7-6	TRBJ1-5	15	TGTGCCAGCAGCCCGCAAGACGTTGGCAATCAGCCCCAGCATTTT	CASSPQDVGNQPQHF
-	few	TRBV9	TRBJ2-3	15	TGTGCCAGCAGCGTAGGGGGGGTTAGCACAGATACGCAGTATTTT	CASSVGGVSTDTQYF
-	-	TRBV4-1	TRBJ2-5	13	TGCGCCAGCAGCCAAGATAGGGGACGGACCCAGTACTTC	CASSQDRGRTQYF
TRBD1	-	TRBV28	TRBJ2-7	15	TGTGCCAGCAGGGCCACAGGGGGCCTCATTGGCGAGCAGTACTTC	CASRATGGLIGEQYF
TRBD1	once	TRBV2	TRBJ2-2	14	TGTGCCAGCAACTCCGGGACAGGGGTCGGGGAGCTGTTTTTT	CASNSGTGVGELFF
-	-	TRBV5-1	TRBJ2-7	12	TGCGCCAGCAGCTTGGAATCTTACGAGCAGTACTTC	CASSLESYEQYF
-	-	TRBV28	TRBJ2-2	14	TGTGCCAGCGGGGGTCTTAGACCCCGGGCGGAGCTGTTTTTT	CASGGLRPRAELFF
TRBD1	-	TRBV4-1	TRBJ1-1	15	TGCGCCAGCAGCCGTGGGGACAGGGTAAACACTGAAGCTTTCTTT	CASSRGDRVNTEAFF
-	-	TRBV5-6	TRBJ2-3	17	TGTGCCAGCAGCTTGGCCACGGTTTTGGGGAGCACAGATACGCAGTATTTT	CASSLATVLGSTDTQYF
TRBD1	-	TRBV6-1	TRBJ1-4	13	TGTGCCAGCAGGGGGGACAGCCCTTGGAAACTGTTTTTT	CASRGDSPWKLFF
TRBD2	-	TRBV7-2	TRBJ2-3	14	TGTGCCAGCCAGAGCGGGGGGGGTTCAGATACGCAGTATTTT	CASQSGGGSDTQYF
TRBD1	-	TRBV5-4	TRBJ1-2	13	TGTGCCAGCAGTAGGACAGGGGTCGCGGGCTACACCTTC	CASSRTGVAGYTF
TRBD1	-	TRBV19	TRBJ2-3	13	TGTGCCAGTAGTAGTACAGGGGCGGATACGCAGTATTTT	CASSSTGADTQYF
-	-	TRBV7-9	TRBJ1-4	14	TGTGCCAGCAGCTTAGCCGCGGGGAATGAAAAACTGTTTTTT	CASSLAAGNEKLFF
TRBD1	-	TRBV29-1	TRBJ1-2	13	TGCAGCGTTGATCCAGGGGGCGGCTATGGCTACACCTTC	CSVDPGGGYGYTF
TRBD1	few	TRBV19	TRBJ1-5	14	TGTGCCACCAGTCCAGGGACAGGGATTCAGCCCCAGCATTTT	CATSPGTGIQPQHF
-	-	TRBV10-2	TRBJ1-4	13	TGCGCCAGCAGTGAGTTTTATAATGAAAAACTGTTTTTT	CASSEFYNEKLFF
TRBD1	-	TRBV2	TRBJ1-6	15	TGTGCCAGCAATCAGGGGGCGACTAATAATTCACCCCTCCACTTT	CASNQGATNNSPLHF
-	-	TRBV7-9	TRBJ2-1	14	TGTGCCAGCAGCCCCGGCAGGTTTAACAATGAGCAGTTCTTC	CASSPGRFNNEQFF
-	once	TRBV5-6	TRBJ2-1	17	TGTGCCAGCAGCTTGGAGTTAGGGGGGAGCTCCTACAATGAGCAGTTCTTC	CASSLELGGSSYNEQFF
-	few	TRBV10-3	TRBJ1-2	16	TGTGCCATCAGCGTCGGGACGGGTAACTCTAACTATGGCTACACCTTC	CAISVGTGNSNYGYTF
TRBD2	-	TRBV10-2	TRBJ2-1	16	TGCGCCAGCAGCCAGACTAGCGGGGGGGCCGTTGGTGAGCAGTTCTTC	CASSQTSGGAVGEQFF
TRBD1	-	TRBV19	TRBJ1-6	16	TGTGCCAGTAGTATGAGCGGAACAGGGGGTCATGGATCCCTCCACTTT	CASSMSGTGGHGSLHF
-	-	TRBV5-5	TRBJ1-6	16	TGTGCCAGCAGCTTGGTATACGGGGATAGGGATTCACCCCTCCACTTT	CASSLVYGDRDSPLHF